These T cell receptor beta chains were read from a single sample in a study of cytomegalovirus exposure and HLA in healthy donors. Using immunoSEQ multiplex PCR, the repertoire was profiled, and TCRdb retains in-frame clones only, with some absent. There are about 72,000 clones in the sample; around 94% occur only once, and roughly 0.6% lies in the top ten. Sequencing was carried out using PBMCs. The origin of the receptors is a woman aged 18-30 years in good health and CMV-seronegative. The CDR3 runs from the conserved cysteine through the conserved F or W. D genes are given only for firm matches. Only part of the rows carry a size: once, few, many, or a class if the clone is expanded.

.,TRBV6-1,.,TRBJ1-5,TGTGCCAGCAGTGAACACGGGTACTATAGCAATCAGCCCCAGCATTTT,CASSEHGYYSNQPQHF
.,TRBV7-8,TRBD1,TRBJ1-6,TGTGCCAGCAGCTCCCGGGGGACAGGACCCCATTCACCCCTCCACTTT,CASSSRGTGPHSPLHF
.,TRBV19,TRBD2,TRBJ2-1,TGTGCCAGTAGTAAAGCGGGGGGGCCATATGAGCAGTTCTTC,CASSKAGGPYEQFF
.,TRBV6-6,.,TRBJ2-7,TGTGCCAGCAGTTACTCTCGACAGGAGAAGTACTTC,CASSYSRQEKYF
.,TRBV19,.,TRBJ1-3,TGTGCCAGTACCCCGACAGTCTTCTCTGGAAACACCATATATTTT,CASTPTVFSGNTIYF
.,TRBV2,TRBD1,TRBJ2-7,TGTGCCAGCAGTGAATCTCCACCAGGACAGGGATCCTACGAGCAGTACTTC,CASSESPPGQGSYEQYF
.,TRBV19,.,TRBJ1-2,TGTGCCAGTAGTTTTCGTGGCTACACCTTC,CASSFRGYTF
.,TRBV5-1,.,TRBJ1-3,TGCGCCAGCAGCTTGGCCCTGACAAATAGTGGAAACACCATATATTTT,CASSLALTNSGNTIYF
.,TRBV7-3,.,TRBJ2-5,TGTGCCAGCAGCCGCGGGGGCACTCAAGAGACCCAGTACTTC,CASSRGGTQETQYF
.,TRBV28,.,TRBJ2-3,TGTGCCAGCAGCCGATTTCTACAGGGCAACACAGATACGCAGTATTTT,CASSRFLQGNTDTQYF
.,TRBV7-2,.,TRBJ1-6,TGTGCCAGCAGCATCTACTATAATTCACCCCTCCACTTT,CASSIYYNSPLHF
.,TRBV9,.,TRBJ1-2,TGTGCCAGCAGCACCAGTAGTTGGCCGGGGGGTGGCTACACCTTC,CASSTSSWPGGGYTF
.,TRBV27,.,TRBJ2-1,TGTGCCAGCAGTACCCCGGGACAACTCTACAATGAGCAGTTCTTC,CASSTPGQLYNEQFF
.,TRBV20-1,.,TRBJ1-2,TGCAGTGCTAGATCTTTTGGCGGCTACACCTTC,CSARSFGGYTF
once,TRBV9,.,TRBJ2-1,TGTGCCAGCAGCGTAGTGCTAAGTGGAGGGGAGCAGTTCTTC,CASSVVLSGGEQFF
.,TRBV18,TRBD1,TRBJ2-1,TGTGCCAGCTCAATTACAGGGGCAGACTACAATGAGCAGTTCTTC,CASSITGADYNEQFF
.,TRBV6-5,TRBD1,TRBJ1-3,TGTGCCAGCAGTTACTCGCAGGGGGCTAGAAACACCATATATTTT,CASSYSQGARNTIYF
.,TRBV28,.,TRBJ1-2,TGTGCCAGCACCAGATCGGGCTATGGCTACACCTTC,CASTRSGYGYTF
.,TRBV6-1,.,TRBJ2-1,TGTGCCAGCCGAGCCCTTTCTATCGGCAATGAGCAGTTCTTC,CASRALSIGNEQFF
.,TRBV6-6,TRBD1,TRBJ2-7,TGTGCCAGCAGTCGACCCAGACAGGGGGCCGACGAGCAGTACTTC,CASSRPRQGADEQYF
.,TRBV27,TRBD1,TRBJ1-6,TGTGCCAGCAGTTTTGCCAGGACAGGTCGGTTAGGTTCACCCCTCCACTTT,CASSFARTGRLGSPLHF
once,TRBV30,TRBD2,TRBJ2-5,TGTGCCTGGAGTGTAAAGGAGGCGGGACGAAACGGGGGGTCGTACCAAGAGACCCAGTACTTC,CAWSVKEAGRNGGSYQETQYF
.,TRBV7-9,TRBD1,TRBJ2-7,TGTGCCAGCAGCACCGGGACAGGGAGGAACGAGCAGTACTTC,CASSTGTGRNEQYF
.,TRBV7-9,.,TRBJ1-4,TGTGCCAGCAGCTCCCCCCTCAAGACAACAACTAATGAAAAACTGTTTTTT,CASSSPLKTTTNEKLFF
.,TRBV27,.,TRBJ2-3,TGTGCCAGCAGTAGCCTTCGGACAGATACGCAGTATTTT,CASSSLRTDTQYF
.,TRBV4-1,TRBD2,TRBJ2-1,TGCGCCAGCAGCCAAGGACTAGCGGGGGGCCGGAGCTCCTACAATGAGCAGTTCTTC,CASSQGLAGGRSSYNEQFF
.,TRBV6-6,.,TRBJ1-5,TGTGCCAGCAGTTACGACGACAGAAGCAATCAGCCCCAGCATTTT,CASSYDDRSNQPQHF
.,TRBV5-4,TRBD1,TRBJ1-2,TGTGCCAGCAGCTTAGGACAGGAGTATGGCTACACCTTC,CASSLGQEYGYTF
once,TRBV11-3,.,TRBJ2-3,TGTGCCAGCAGCCCCCGGACGGGGGGCTTCACAGATACGCAGTATTTT,CASSPRTGGFTDTQYF
.,TRBV28,TRBD1,TRBJ1-1,TGTGCCAGCAGTTCCCTTTCGACAGGGATAGGCACTGAAGCTTTCTTT,CASSSLSTGIGTEAFF
.,TRBV19,.,TRBJ1-3,TGTGCCAGCCTCCTAGGCTTGGAAGAGATGAAGAGCTCTGGAAACACCATATATTTT,CASLLGLEEMKSSGNTIYF
.,TRBV11-3,.,TRBJ2-6,TGTGCCAGCAGCTCCTCGGGTGGGGCCAACGTCCTGACTTTC,CASSSSGGANVLTF
.,TRBV9,.,TRBJ1-2,TGTGCCAGCAGCGTAGTTGACCGGGGGGCGACGATTTCGAGTGACTACACCTTC,CASSVVDRGATISSDYTF
.,TRBV5-1,TRBD1,TRBJ2-5,TGCGCCAGCAGCTTGTCACCCGCCGGGACAGGGGTCCTTGATGGGACCCAGTACTTC,CASSLSPAGTGVLDGTQYF
once,TRBV7-6,TRBD2,TRBJ2-2,TGTGCCAGCAGCGTAGCGGGGAGAGGTGCCGGGGAGCTGTTTTTT,CASSVAGRGAGELFF
.,TRBV4-1,.,TRBJ1-2,TGCGCCAGCAGCCAACTAAGGCGGAATAACTATGGCTACACCTTC,CASSQLRRNNYGYTF
.,TRBV27,.,TRBJ1-5,TGTGCCAGCAGTTTGTCGGGGGGCGGGCAGCCCCAGCATTTT,CASSLSGGGQPQHF
.,TRBV6-5,.,TRBJ1-5,TGTGCCAGCAGTTACGACGGGACTAGGAATCAGCCCCAGCATTTT,CASSYDGTRNQPQHF
.,TRBV7-2,.,TRBJ2-1,TGTGCCAGCAGCTTAGCCGGGACACAGTCCGTCTACAATGAGCAGTTCTTC,CASSLAGTQSVYNEQFF
.,TRBV4-3,TRBD1,TRBJ2-1,TGCGCCAGCAGCCAGGCGACCGGGACAGGGATTGAGCAGTTCTTC,CASSQATGTGIEQFF
.,TRBV15,.,TRBJ2-7,TGTGCCACCAGCAGAGATCCCCTGAGCCGGGGGGCTTCCTACGAGCAGTACTTC,CATSRDPLSRGASYEQYF